Shown below are 24 T cell receptor beta chains from a single sample sequenced in a study of T cell changes during pregnancy in multiple sclerosis. Using immunoSEQ multiplex PCR, the repertoire was profiled, and TCRdb retains in-frame clones only, with some absent. The sample includes roughly 40,000 clones, roughly 90% of them seen just once. The sample here was CD8+ T cells from peripheral blood mononuclear cells, taken before pregnancy. Receptor source: a female donor with multiple sclerosis, enrolled in a pregnancy study.

The chain carries TRBV28 and TRBJ2-1, with TRBD2 matching over 10 bases. The CDR3 loop spans 18 amino acids. Losses at the gene ends were 3 bases for V and 6 bases for J; bases not matched to a gene: 14. Germline assignment: CDR1 MDHEN and CDR2 SYDVKM. The CDR3 DNA sequence: TGTGCCAGCAGTTTCCGCCTAACTAGACTAGCGGGTCGCAATGAGCAGTTCTTC. The encoded protein is CASSFRLTRLAGRNEQFF.

This clone came up once. The chain carries TRBV14 and TRBJ2-1; a possible D gene is TRBD2 (6 bases). This CDR3 contains 14 residues. Germline assignment: CDR1 SGHDN and CDR2 FVKESK. V was cut by 4 bases and J by 8 bases, with 15 bases left in between. CDR3 sequence: CASSPISTGDEQFF. Written as DNA, the CDR3 is TGTGCCAGCAGCCCGATATCTACGGGGGATGAGCAGTTCTTC.

The V and J genes are TRBV7-6 and TRBJ2-5, with TRBD2 matching over 10 bases. Germline V CDR1 and CDR2: SGHVS, FNYEAQ. The V segment lost 4 bases and the J segment 2 bases; nucleotides outside the gene matches: 13. This CDR3 region has 18 residues. CDR3 in amino acids: CASSSSQTGLARQETQYF. CDR3 coding DNA: TGTGCCAGCAGCTCTAGTCAAACGGGACTAGCGAGACAAGAGACCCAGTACTTC.

This chain joins TRBV5-8 and TRBJ2-3; D remains ambiguous. Trimming cost V 1 base and J 4 bases, with 4 bases left between them. The CDR3 consists of 12 residues. Germline V lookup: CDR1 SGHTS, CDR2 YDEGEE. CDR3 residues: CASSLSSDTQYF. The CDR3 coding sequence is TGTGCCAGCAGCTTGTCGTCAGATACGCAGTATTTT.

This chain connects TRBV27 to TRBJ2-3; D may be TRBD1 (5 bases). The germline V gene has CDR1 MNHEY and CDR2 SMNVEV (reference sequence). V lost 3 bases and J lost 0, with 10 bases in between. The CDR3 totals 15 residues. CDR3 residues: CASSFQGASTDTQYF. CDR3 nucleotide sequence: TGTGCCAGCAGTTTTCAGGGCGCTAGCACAGATACGCAGTATTTT.

The J gene is TRBJ2-7, the V gene TRBV28; 9 nucleotides agree with TRBD1. CDR1 and CDR2 from the germline V gene are MDHEN and SYDVKM. V shed 4 bases and J 6 bases; nucleotides not matched to a gene: 7. This CDR3 has 14 residues. The CDR3 region has the DNA TGTGCCAGCAGTTCGCTACAGGGGGCGGGCGAGCAGTACTTC. This gives the protein CASSSLQGAGEQYF.

This clone has just one count. V and J are TRBV14 and TRBJ1-4; D possibly corresponds to TRBD1 (6 bases). Germline CDR1 and CDR2: SGHDN and FVKESK. The CDR3 covers 16 residues. Trimming removed 5 bases from V and 5 bases from J, with 18 bases in between. The CDR3 coding sequence is TGTGCCAGCAGCGACCGCACAGGGCGGGCGAATGAAAAACTGTTTTTT. As protein: CASSDRTGRANEKLFF.

This clone was observed a single time. CDR3 region: CASSLLAGGYEQYF. CDR3 nucleotide sequence: TGCGCCAGCAGCCTACTAGCGGGAGGGTACGAGCAGTACTTC. V and J are TRBV4-1 and TRBJ2-7, with 13 bases matching TRBD2. Losses at the gene ends were 4 bases for V and 4 bases for J; bases not matched to a gene: 1. CDR3 length: 14 amino acids. Germline-derived CDR1 and CDR2 are MGHRA and YSYEKL.

The chain carries TRBV27 and TRBJ1-6; D is undetermined. CDR3 size: 16 residues. V lost 2 bases and J 0 bases, leaving 8 bases between the germline ends. The germline V gene has CDR1 MNHEY and CDR2 SMNVEV (reference sequence). The CDR3 protein is CASSLQTSSYNSPLHF. In nucleotides, the CDR3 is TGTGCCAGCAGTTTACAAACCAGCTCCTATAATTCACCCCTCCACTTT.

The chain has TRBV6-7 and TRBJ2-1, with D possibly matching TRBD2 (6 bases). TRBV6-7 is sorted into the ORF group, with uncertain function. CDR3 size: 17 residues. Trimming stripped 2 bases from V and 4 bases from J, with 18 bases between. The CDR3 nucleotides read TGTGCCAGCAGTTACACACGCGCGACTAGGACGTACAATGAGCAGTTCTTC. Its protein product is CASSYTRATRTYNEQFF.

J is TRBJ1-2 and V is TRBV6-6; D gene uncertain. The CDR3 runs to 13 residues. Germline loops: CDR1 MNHNY, CDR2 SVGAGI (reference sequence). Trimming pared 4 bases from V and 5 bases from J, leaving 11 bases between. In DNA form, the CDR3 reads TGTGCCAGCAGTTTCGTCCGGGAGTATGGCTACACCTTC. Its protein is CASSFVREYGYTF.

The chain uses TRBV28 and TRBJ2-1, with TRBD2 identical over 11 bases. V gave up 5 bases and J gave up 5 bases; unmatched junction bases: 5. CDR3 length: 15 residues. CDR1 is MDHEN and CDR2 is SYDVKM in the germline V gene. The CDR3: CASSPGTSGNNEQFF. The CDR3 DNA reads TGTGCCAGCAGTCCGGGGACTAGCGGAAACAATGAGCAGTTCTTC.

This clone was recorded at least ten times. V usage is TRBV5-1 and J usage is TRBJ2-3; D perhaps matches TRBD2 (5 bases). V lost 7 bases to trimming and J lost 5 bases, with 11 bases between them. This CDR3 contains 12 residues. The germline V gene encodes CDR1 SGHRS and CDR2 YFSETQ. The CDR3 protein is CASRIGGDTQYF. The CDR3, as DNA: TGCGCCAGCCGCATAGGAGGAGATACGCAGTATTTT.

The rearrangement uses TRBV27 and TRBJ2-5; D might be TRBD2 (6 bases). The V end lost 10 bases, the J end lost 5 bases, and 14 bases lay between the germline ends. The CDR3 totals 12 residues. Germline assignment: CDR1 MNHEY and CDR2 SMNVEV (reference sequence). DNA of the CDR3: TGTGCCACCGGGGGATGGTGGGAGACCCAGTACTTC. Protein sequence: CATGGWWETQYF.

This sequence joins TRBV6-5 and TRBJ2-1; no definite D call. The V gene lost 0 bases and the J gene lost 8 bases, with 8 bases spanning the gap. Germline V gene lookup returns CDR1 MNHEY and CDR2 SVGAGI. This CDR3 spans 13 amino acids. The CDR3, as DNA: TGTGCCAGCAGTTACTCGAAGAACTATGAGCAGTTCTTC. It translates to CASSYSKNYEQFF.

This sequence joins TRBV27 and TRBJ2-7, with 10 bases lining up with TRBD1. The CDR3 spans 14 residues. V dropped 6 bases and J dropped 6; count of bases not matched to a gene: 8. Germline loops: CDR1 MNHEY, CDR2 SMNVEV (reference sequence). The DNA for the CDR3 is TGTGCCAGCAGATCCGGACAGGGGGAACGCGAGCAGTACTTC. Its translation: CASRSGQGEREQYF.

This chain joins TRBV9 and TRBJ2-5, with D unclear. Germline-derived CDR1 and CDR2 are SGDLS and YYNGEE. Between the trimmed V and J ends, which lost 4 bases and 2 bases, there was a span of 18 bases. The CDR3 is 16 residues long. CDR3 sequence reads: CASSPHSTEIQETQYF. DNA of the CDR3: TGTGCCAGCAGCCCACACTCGACTGAGATTCAAGAGACCCAGTACTTC. Variable domain in full (rest from reference TRBV9 and TRBJ2-5): DSGVTQTPKHLITATGQRVTLRCSPRSGDLSVYWYQQSLDQGLQFLIQYYNGEERAKGNILERFSAQQFPDLHSELNLSSLELGDSALYFCASSPHSTEIQETQYFGPGTRLLVL.

The chain links TRBV7-9 to TRBJ2-7; a weak D match, TRBD2 (6 bases). Germline V gene sequence: CDR1 SEHNR, CDR2 FQNEAQ (reference sequence). The CDR3 covers 13 residues. Deletions cut 2 bases from V and 4 bases from J, with 9 bases between. In DNA form, the CDR3 reads TGTGCCAGCAGCTTATTTGCGGGATACGAGCAGTACTTC. Translating gives CASSLFAGYEQYF. The full variable domain, its missing parts supplied by reference TRBV7-9 and TRBJ2-7, is DTGVSQNPRHKITKRGQNVTFRCDPISEHNRLYWYRQTLGQGPEFLTYFQNEAQLEKSRLLSDRFSAERPKGSFSTLEIQRTEQGDSAMYLCASSLFAGYEQYFGPGTRLTVT.

The chain joins TRBV6-5 to TRBJ2-7, with TRBD1 matching over 9 bases. Trimming removed 6 bases from V and 5 bases from J; junction bases left unmatched: 8. CDR1 is MNHEY, CDR2 SVGAGI, per germline. This CDR3 contains 14 residues. CDR3 bases: TGTGCCAGCAGCCTTGGAACAGGGGGCAACGAGCAGTACTTC. Translated: CASSLGTGGNEQYF.

This rearrangement joins TRBV4-2 to TRBJ2-5, with TRBD2 matching over 7 bases. The V gene end was trimmed by 1 base and the J gene end by 8 bases; junction bases not matched to a gene: 16. The CDR3 is 17 residues long. CDR1 is LGHNA, CDR2 YNFKEQ, per germline. CDR3 residues: CASSQAGHGGGIPTQYF. In DNA form, the CDR3 reads TGTGCCAGCAGCCAAGCCGGCCATGGGGGGGGAATACCTACCCAGTACTTC.

The genes are TRBV9 and TRBJ2-1; 8 bases align to TRBD1. The V gene end was trimmed by 0 bases and the J gene end by 7 bases; junction bases not matched to a gene: 6. The CDR3 extends over 15 amino acids. The V gene's germline CDR1 is SGDLS and CDR2 YYNGEE. CDR3: CASSVAGQGGNEQFF. The CDR3 DNA is TGTGCCAGCAGCGTAGCCGGACAGGGCGGGAATGAGCAGTTCTTC.

The gene calls are TRBV27 and TRBJ2-1, with D possibly TRBD1 on 6 matching bases. Per germline, CDR1 MNHEY and CDR2 SMNVEV (reference sequence). V was clipped by 5 bases and J by 12 bases, with 20 bases between them. CDR3 length: 14 residues. The CDR3 reads CASSLPGQGTRQFF. For the CDR3, the DNA is TGTGCCAGCAGTCTACCCGGGCAGGGGACGAGGCAGTTCTTC.

V usage is TRBV7-8 and J usage is TRBJ2-5; D may be TRBD1 (5 bases). Germline CDR1 and CDR2: SGHVS and FQNEAQ. This CDR3 spans 16 amino acids. V was clipped by 5 bases and J by 5 bases, with 21 bases between them. The CDR3, as DNA: TGTGCCAGCAGCACGCCGACAGATTTGCGGCTGGAGACCCAGTACTTC. Protein sequence: CASSTPTDLRLETQYF.

This clone was seen just once. V is TRBV27 and J is TRBJ2-3; TRBD1 might be the D (6 bases). With 2 bases removed from V and 1 base from J, the gap between germline ends came to 10 bases. The V gene's germline CDR1 is MNHEY and CDR2 SMNVEV (reference sequence). This CDR3 region has 15 residues. CDR3 sequence reads: CASSLRAGGTDTQYF. The CDR3 bases are TGTGCCAGCAGTTTACGCGCAGGGGGCACAGATACGCAGTATTTT.